Presented here are 14 T cell receptor beta chains from one specimen sequenced in a study of CD8 T cells in ankylosing spondylitis. General study points: A TCR beta motif of eight highly homologous variants appeared characteristic of ankylosing spondylitis blood.

TCRdb fed the 5' RACE reads into MiXCR, producing one record per CDR3 protein. The sample yields 470,000 or so distinct CDR3 sequences, about 24% seen once. Their antigen targets remain unknown. Sequenced: blood, either unsorted or a sorted T cell fraction (not recorded which). Receptors were obtained from a male donor with ankylosing spondylitis.

This clonotype was recorded a few times. The rearrangement links TRBV25-1 to TRBJ1-4, with D possibly being TRBD1 (5 bases). Germline V gene lookup returns CDR1 MGHDK and CDR2 SYGVNS. V dropped 2 bases and J dropped 0 bases, with 16 bases sitting between them. The CDR3 extends over 18 amino acids. CDR3 residues: CASSEGMGRRTTNEKLFF. In DNA form, the CDR3 reads TGTGCCAGCAGTGAAGGAATGGGACGGCGAACAACTAATGAAAAACTGTTTTTT. The full variable domain, its missing parts supplied by reference TRBV25-1 and TRBJ1-4, is EADIYQTPRYLVIGTGKKITLECSQTMGHDKMYWYQQDPGMELHLIHYSYGVNSTEKGDLSSESTVSRIRTEHFPLTLESARPSHTSQYLCASSEGMGRRTTNEKLFFGSGTQLSVL.

The J gene is TRBJ2-1, the V gene TRBV10-3; 8 nucleotides match TRBD2. Germline lookup yields CDR1 ENHRY and CDR2 SYGVKD. The J segment lost 8 bases and the V segment lost 5 bases, leaving 8 bases of the junction unmatched. The CDR3 loop spans 14 amino acids. CDR3 bases: TGTGCCATCAGTAAAAGCGGGAGAGCGGATGAGCAGTTCTTC. It encodes CAISKSGRADEQFF.

The chain links TRBV5-5 to TRBJ1-2; TRBD1 is a possible D gene (5 bases). V shed 0 bases and J shed 4 bases, with 13 bases lying between them. From germline, CDR1 is SGHKS and CDR2 YYEKEE (reference sequence). The CDR3 length is 15 residues. The CDR3 spells CASSLGHRQVYGYTF. CDR3 DNA sequence: TGTGCCAGCAGCTTGGGTCACAGGCAAGTCTATGGCTACACCTTC.

CDR3 in DNA: TGTGCCAGCAGCACAGTGGGGGTAGCGGGAGGTGCTGAGCAGTTCTTC. It codes for CASSTVGVAGGAEQFF. The chain employs TRBV7-2 and TRBJ2-1; 10 nucleotides agree with TRBD2. Germline V gene data show CDR1 as SGHTA and CDR2 as FQGNSA. After removal of 5 bases from V and 9 bases from J, the junction contained 13 bases not matched to a gene. This CDR3 contains 16 residues.

In this sample, this clonotype turned up a few times. The J gene is TRBJ2-3, the V gene TRBV5-1, with 10 bases identical to TRBD2. The germline CDR1 and CDR2 sequences are SGHRS and YFSETQ. CDR3 length: 15 amino acids. Trimming cost V 5 bases and J 0 bases; bases outside gene matches: 3. CDR3 in amino acids: CASRSSGRSTDTQYF. CDR3 sequence (DNA): TGCGCCAGCAGGAGTAGCGGGAGGAGCACAGATACGCAGTATTTT.

This clonotype was observed a few times. The chain employs TRBV10-3 and TRBJ2-1, with a possible D match to TRBD1 (5 bases). From germline, CDR1 is ENHRY and CDR2 SYGVKD. The germline V and J ends were trimmed by 6 bases and 6 bases, with 18 bases remaining between them. This CDR3 is 15 amino acids long. The CDR3 DNA reads TGTGCCATCAGCCATGGGTATGAAAGGGGCAATGAGCAGTTCTTC. Its translation: CAISHGYERGNEQFF.

The sample holds many counts of this clonotype. J is TRBJ1-5 and V is TRBV2; D may be TRBD1 (5 bases). V was clipped by 4 bases and J by 0 bases, with 7 bases between them. The CDR3 consists of 14 residues. From germline, CDR1 is SNHLY and CDR2 FYNNEI. For the CDR3, the DNA is TGTGCCAGCAGTGGGGACTTTAGCAATCAGCCCCAGCATTTT. Its protein is CASSGDFSNQPQHF.

The chain combines TRBV3-1 with TRBJ1-1; TRBD1 is a possible D gene (6 bases). Germline CDR1 reads LGHDT; CDR2 reads YNNKEL (reference sequence). The CDR3 length is 20 residues. Trimming left V 1 base short and J 4 bases short, with 28 bases between. CDR3: CASSQVKRRGEGTRTTEAFF. CDR3 DNA: TGTGCCAGCAGCCAAGTCAAGAGGAGGGGGGAAGGGACGAGAACCACTGAAGCTTTCTTT.

This clonotype has just a few counts. The genes are TRBV12-3 or TRBV12-4 and TRBJ2-3; D may be TRBD2 (5 bases). Deletions cut 0 bases from V and 1 base from J, with 8 bases between. The CDR3 length is 15 residues. The CDR3 DNA reads as TGTGCCAGCAGTTTAGCGGGAGATGGCACAGATACGCAGTATTTT. Encoded protein: CASSLAGDGTDTQYF.

In its sample, this clonotype was seen a few times. This chain uses TRBV3-1 with TRBJ2-1; TRBD2 matches at 7 bases. The CDR3 sequence is 14 residues long. With 0 bases clipped from V and 4 bases from J, the junction kept 0 bases outside the gene matches. Germline CDR1 reads LGHDT; CDR2 reads YNNKEL (reference sequence). CDR3 nucleotide sequence: TGTGCCAGCAGCCAAGAGCGGGGGTACAATGAGCAGTTCTTC. Protein sequence: CASSQERGYNEQFF.

The table lists this clonotype with a few counts. V is TRBV12-3 or TRBV12-4 and J is TRBJ1-2; possibly TRBD1 for D (6 bases). This CDR3 comprises 14 residues. V was clipped by 4 bases and J by 8 bases, with 17 bases between them. The CDR3 DNA follows: TGTGCCAGCAGTTCGACCCAGAGGGGGAAAGGCTACACCTTC. This sequence encodes CASSSTQRGKGYTF.

This chain connects TRBV28 to TRBJ2-7, with D possibly being TRBD2 (7 bases). Germline CDR1 MDHEN, CDR2 SYDVKM. The CDR3 runs to 14 residues. V dropped 7 bases and J dropped 4 bases, with 17 bases sitting between them. The CDR3 DNA is TGTGCCAGCACGCTGGGGGGGCTTGGGTACGAGCAGTACTTC. This gives the protein CASTLGGLGYEQYF.

CDR3 coding DNA: TGTGCCAGCAGCTTTAGGACAGGGGGCAAAGAGACCCAGTACTTC. Translation: CASSFRTGGKETQYF. This chain joins TRBV5-6 and TRBJ2-5; 11 bases line up with TRBD1. The V segment lost 2 bases and the J segment 3 bases; nucleotides outside the gene matches: 3. Looked up from germline, CDR1 is SGHDT and CDR2 is YYEEEE. CDR3 length equals 15 residues.

The rearrangement uses TRBV4-2 and TRBJ1-6; tentatively, D is TRBD1 (5 bases). From germline, CDR1 is LGHNA and CDR2 YNFKEQ. The CDR3 is made up of 15 amino acids. V was pared by 0 bases and J by 8 bases, with 11 bases between. CDR3 coding DNA: TGTGCCAGCAGCCAAGAAGGCAGGGTAGATTCACCCCTCCACTTT. Translating it yields CASSQEGRVDSPLHF.